Sequencing of this T cell receptor (beta chain) was carried out in a study of Ad26.COV2.S vaccination and SARS-CoV-2 variants. Turning to the study itself: Participants got Ad26.COV2.S intramuscularly, once or twice 56 days apart. Study-level results: Vaccinees reportedly had broad spike-specific CD8+ and CD4+ T cell responses.

Worth noting for this clone: Its antigen is still unknown.

Clones were read by immunoSEQ multiplex PCR, and TCRdb kept only the in-frame ones, dropping some. Among hundreds of thousands of clones listed, 80% to 95% were seen once. The V gene's germline CDR1 is GTSNPN and CDR2 SVGIG (reference sequence). This CDR3 has 15 residues. Germline trimming cut 3 bases from V and 7 bases from J; bases unmatched to any gene: 8. Documented treatment: around 19 received Ad26.COV2.S at low or high dose, single or two shots; 5 received placebo; per-sample allocation not given. Each sample was drawn 63 days after the first injection (of vaccine or placebo). It was an adult aged 18-55 years in Boston who was the donor. Vaccination used an Ad26 vector expressing Wuhan-strain SARS-CoV-2 spike.

The chain recombines TRBV30 with TRBJ1-4, with 10 bases that match TRBD1. Specimen: peripheral blood, collected in a trial of Ad26.COV2.S vaccine versus placebo. This TCR came from a person between 18 and 59 years old who received the Ad26.COV2.S COVID-19 vaccine or a placebo. The CDR3 nucleotides read TGTGCCTGGAGCTATGGCCGGACAGGGGGTGAAAAACTGTTTTTT. This codes for CAWSYGRTGGEKLFF. The variable domain in full, completed from reference TRBV30 and TRBJ1-4, reads SQTIHQWPATLVQPVGSPLSLECTVEGTSNPNLYWYRQAAGRGLQLLFYSVGIGQISSEVPQNLSASRPQDRQFILSSKKLLLSDSGFYLCAWSYGRTGGEKLFFGSGTQLSVL.